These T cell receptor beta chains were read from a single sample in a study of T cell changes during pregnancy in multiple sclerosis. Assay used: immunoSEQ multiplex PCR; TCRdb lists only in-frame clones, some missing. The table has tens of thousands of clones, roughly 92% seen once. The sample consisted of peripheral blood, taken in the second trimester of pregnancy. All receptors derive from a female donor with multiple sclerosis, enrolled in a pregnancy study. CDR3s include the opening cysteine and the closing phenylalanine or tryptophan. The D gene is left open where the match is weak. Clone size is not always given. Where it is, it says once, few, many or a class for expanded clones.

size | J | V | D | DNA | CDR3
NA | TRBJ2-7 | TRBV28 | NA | TGTGCCAGCAGCCCCGGGGGAGAGAACTACGAGCAGTACTTC | CASSPGGENYEQYF
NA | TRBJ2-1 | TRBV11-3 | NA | TGTGCCAGCAGCTTAGAGCTAGGGGGAGGGAACGATGAGCAGTTCTTC | CASSLELGGGNDEQFF
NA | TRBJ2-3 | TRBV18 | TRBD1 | TGTGCCAGCTCACCACCGACAGGGGTCCTTGCAGATACGCAGTATTTT | CASSPPTGVLADTQYF
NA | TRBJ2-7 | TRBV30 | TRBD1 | TGTGCCTGGAGGAGGGTCTACCCTCGGGACAGGGGCTACGAGCAGTACTTC | CAWRRVYPRDRGYEQYF
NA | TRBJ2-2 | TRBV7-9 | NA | TGTGCCAGCAGCCCCTTAATCTCGGGGAGCACCGGGGAGCTGTTTTTT | CASSPLISGSTGELFF
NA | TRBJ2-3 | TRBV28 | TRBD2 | TGTGCCAGCAGTTCCCCCGCGGCTAGCGGGTCTGATACGCAGTATTTT | CASSSPAASGSDTQYF
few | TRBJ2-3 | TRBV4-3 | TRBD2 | TGCGCCAGCAGCCAAGAACTAGCGGGGGGGCCAGATACGCAGTATTTT | CASSQELAGGPDTQYF
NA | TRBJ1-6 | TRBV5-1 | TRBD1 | TGCGCCAGCAAGGGGCCGGGACAGGGGGATTCACCCCTCCACTTT | CASKGPGQGDSPLHF
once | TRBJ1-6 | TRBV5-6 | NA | TGTGCCAGCAGCCCCTCGGCTGGGAGCTCCTATAATTCACCCCTCCACTTT | CASSPSAGSSYNSPLHF
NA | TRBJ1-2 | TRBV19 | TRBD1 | TGTGCCAGTAGTGGGACAGCTGTATATGGCTACACCTTC | CASSGTAVYGYTF
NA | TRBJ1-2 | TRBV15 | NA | TGTGCCACCAGCAGAGATCCGGGGAAGGGCTACACCTTC | CATSRDPGKGYTF
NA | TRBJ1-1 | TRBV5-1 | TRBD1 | TGCGCCAGCAGCTTGGCAATGAACCGGGACAGTCACGCTTTCTTT | CASSLAMNRDSHAFF
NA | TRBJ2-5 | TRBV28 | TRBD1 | TGTGCCAGCAGTTTCCCAGGGGGTGGGGAGACCCAGTACTTC | CASSFPGGGETQYF
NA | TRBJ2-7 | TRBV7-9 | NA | TGTGCCAGCAGCTTCGGACTTTTCGAGCAGTACTTC | CASSFGLFEQYF
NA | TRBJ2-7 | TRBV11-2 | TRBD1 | TGTGCCAGCAGCACGGACAGGGGGCCCTACGAGCAGTACTTC | CASSTDRGPYEQYF
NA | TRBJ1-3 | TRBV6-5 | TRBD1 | TGTGCCAGCAGCGACCAGGGGGCTGGAAACACCATATATTTT | CASSDQGAGNTIYF
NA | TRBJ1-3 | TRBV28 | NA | TGTGCCAGCAGTTCCGGGTATGGAAACACCATATATTTT | CASSSGYGNTIYF
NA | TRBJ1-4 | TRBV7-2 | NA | TGTGCCAGCAGCCCCCAACAGACAACTAATGAAAAACTGTTTTTT | CASSPQQTTNEKLFF
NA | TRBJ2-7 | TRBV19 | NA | TGTGCCAGTAGTATTAAGGCGACTAGCTCCTACGAGCAGTACTTC | CASSIKATSSYEQYF
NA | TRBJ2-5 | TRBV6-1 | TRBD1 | TGTGCCAGCAGTGCCCCGCTTGGCAGGGGGCTAGAAAGCCAAGAGACCCAGTACTTC | CASSAPLGRGLESQETQYF
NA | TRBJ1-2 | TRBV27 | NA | TGTGCCAGCAGCACAGGACAGTTCTATGGCTACACCTTC | CASSTGQFYGYTF
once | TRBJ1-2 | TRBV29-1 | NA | TGCAGCGTTGAGGAGGAGACGAACTATGGCTACACCTTC | CSVEEETNYGYTF
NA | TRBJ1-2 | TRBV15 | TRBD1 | TGTGCCACCAGCAGAGATTCGGGACAGGGGTCTGGCTACACCTTC | CATSRDSGQGSGYTF
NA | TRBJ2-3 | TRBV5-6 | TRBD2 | TGTGCCGGCAGGGCTAGCGGGAGGGGCACAGATACGCAGTATTTT | CAGRASGRGTDTQYF
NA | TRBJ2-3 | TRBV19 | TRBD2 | TGTGCCAGTAGTATCAGACTAGCGGGAAGCACAGATACGCAGTATTTT | CASSIRLAGSTDTQYF
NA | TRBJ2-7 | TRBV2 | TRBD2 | TGTGCCAGCAGTTGGGAACTAGCGGGAGCAACGGGGTACGAGCAGTACTTC | CASSWELAGATGYEQYF
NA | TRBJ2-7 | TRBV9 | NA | TGTGCCAGCAGCTCATCGGCGGGAAACTATGAGGAGCAGTACTTC | CASSSSAGNYEEQYF
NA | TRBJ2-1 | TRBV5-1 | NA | TGCGCCAGCAGCTTGGCGACGGGTGGCTCCTACAATGAGCAGTTCTTC | CASSLATGGSYNEQFF
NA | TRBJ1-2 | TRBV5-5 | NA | TGTGCCAGCAGCTCCCAAGGGACGGGAGTCTATGGCTACACCTTC | CASSSQGTGVYGYTF
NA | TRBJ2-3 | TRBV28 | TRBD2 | TGTGCCAGTAGTAGCGGGGGGACGAACACAGATACGCAGTATTTT | CASSSGGTNTDTQYF
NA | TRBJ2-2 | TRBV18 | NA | TGTGCCAGCTCCCCGACGGCGGGCCTGAACACCGGGGAGCTGTTTTTT | CASSPTAGLNTGELFF
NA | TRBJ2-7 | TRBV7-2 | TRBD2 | TGTGCCAGCAGCTTAAAAACTAGCGGGCTCGGCGAGCAGTACTTC | CASSLKTSGLGEQYF
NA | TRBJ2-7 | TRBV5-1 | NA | TGCGCCAGCAGTTGGAGCGGCGAGCAGTACTTC | CASSWSGEQYF
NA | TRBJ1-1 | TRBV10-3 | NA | TGTGCCATCAGTGAGAGCCCGGCAGGGGACACTGAAGCTTTCTTT | CAISESPAGDTEAFF
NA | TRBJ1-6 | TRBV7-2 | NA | TGTGCCAGCAGCTCCATAATGGCCAGGGGCCGGAATTCACCCCTCCACTTT | CASSSIMARGRNSPLHF
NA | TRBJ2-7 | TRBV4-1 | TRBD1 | TGCGCCAGCAGCGCTGGGACAGCCTACGAGCAGTACTTC | CASSAGTAYEQYF
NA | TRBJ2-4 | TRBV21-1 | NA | TGTGCCAGCAGCCTGATAGCGGGAAACAAAAACATTCAGTACTTC | CASSLIAGNKNIQYF
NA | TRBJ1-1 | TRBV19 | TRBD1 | TGTGCCAGTAGATCGGGACAGATGAACACTGAAGCTTTCTTT | CASRSGQMNTEAFF
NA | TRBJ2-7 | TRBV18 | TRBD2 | TGTGCCAGCTCACCGACGTTCGTAGCGGGCGGGGCAGGTGGCGAGCAGTACTTC | CASSPTFVAGGAGGEQYF
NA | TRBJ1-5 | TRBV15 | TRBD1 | TGTGCCACCAGCAGAACAGGGGTGGATCAGCCCCAGCATTTT | CATSRTGVDQPQHF
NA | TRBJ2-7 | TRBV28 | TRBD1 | TGTGCCAGCAGTTCCTCCGGGACAGCGCTCTACGAGCAGTACTTC | CASSSSGTALYEQYF
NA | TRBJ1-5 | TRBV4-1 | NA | TGCGCCAGCAGCCAAGACCTATACAGGTCTCAGCCCCAGCATTTT | CASSQDLYRSQPQHF
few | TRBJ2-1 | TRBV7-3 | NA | TGTGCCAGCAGCTTCAGGGCCCCCAATGAGCAGTTCTTC | CASSFRAPNEQFF
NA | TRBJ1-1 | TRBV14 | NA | TGTGCCAGCAGCCAAGATGATCGGGGGGCTGACACTGAAGCTTTCTTT | CASSQDDRGADTEAFF
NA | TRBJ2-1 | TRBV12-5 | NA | TGTGCTAGTGGTTTGTCCCGTTACAATGAGCAGTTCTTC | CASGLSRYNEQFF
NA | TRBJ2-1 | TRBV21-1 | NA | TGTGCCAGCAGCAAAGAGGGACTAGCCCACAATGAGCAGTTCTTC | CASSKEGLAHNEQFF